Listed below are T cell receptor beta chains from one sample, sequenced in a study of T cells after yellow fever vaccination. In TCRdb, the 5' RACE reads were re-called with MiXCR into one record per CDR3 protein. Of about 210,000 distinct CDR3 sequences detected, approximately 3% appear once; the ten largest clones hold roughly 3%. The sample in question was CD4+ T cells sorted from PBMCs, obtained 10 days after the yellow fever booster vaccination. The receptors were sampled from a man younger than 35 who received the YFV17D yellow fever vaccine. The CDR3 runs from the conserved cysteine through the conserved F or W. The order of the fields is D gene, clone size, V gene, J gene, CDR3 DNA, CDR3 protein. A D gene is named only where the DNA matches it firmly. Clone size appears in some rows only: once, few, many, or a class for an expanded clone.

D: TRBD1; size: few; V: TRBV4-2; J: TRBJ1-2; DNA: TGTGCCAGCAGCCAAGAGACAGGGGCTCTCTATGGCTACACCTTC; CDR3: CASSQETGALYGYTF
D: .; size: .; V: TRBV4-2; J: TRBJ2-1; DNA: TGTGCCAGCAGCCAAGAAGCCAGGGCATCCTACAATGAGCAGTTCTTC; CDR3: CASSQEARASYNEQFF
D: .; size: few; V: TRBV12-3/TRBV12-4; J: TRBJ2-7; DNA: TGTGCCAGCAGTTTTTCAGGGGCCCTATTTAGGTACGAGCAGTACTTC; CDR3: CASSFSGALFRYEQYF
D: TRBD1; size: .; V: TRBV19; J: TRBJ1-6; DNA: TGTGCCAGTAGGACTGTGGGACAGTATAATTCACCCCTCCACTTT; CDR3: CASRTVGQYNSPLHF
D: .; size: few; V: TRBV7-9; J: TRBJ2-7; DNA: TGTGCCAGCAGCTCGACCGAGCAGTACTTC; CDR3: CASSSTEQYF
D: TRBD1; size: many; V: TRBV5-1; J: TRBJ1-1; DNA: TGCGCCAGCAGCTCGAGACCCCCGACAGGGATGAACACTGAAGCTTTCTTT; CDR3: CASSSRPPTGMNTEAFF
D: TRBD1; size: many; V: TRBV5-6; J: TRBJ1-2; DNA: TGTGCCAGCCGCCTAGGACAGGGTGACTATGGCTACACCTTC; CDR3: CASRLGQGDYGYTF
D: .; size: .; V: TRBV7-3; J: TRBJ2-3; DNA: TGTGCCAGCAGCCCCAGAAACGGGGGCGCAGATACGCAGTATTTT; CDR3: CASSPRNGGADTQYF
D: .; size: few; V: TRBV6-4; J: TRBJ2-1; DNA: TGTGCCAGCAGTGAGGACAACGTAAATGAGCAGTTCTTC; CDR3: CASSEDNVNEQFF
D: .; size: few; V: TRBV13; J: TRBJ1-5; DNA: TGTGCCAGCAGCTTAGGGACCCCTCAGCCCCAGCATTTT; CDR3: CASSLGTPQPQHF
D: .; size: few; V: TRBV25-1; J: TRBJ1-5; DNA: TGTGCCAGCAGTGGGGGAGGTTCCTATAGCAATCAGCCCCAGCATTTT; CDR3: CASSGGGSYSNQPQHF
D: .; size: .; V: TRBV24-1; J: TRBJ2-1; DNA: TGTGCCACCAGTGGAGAATACAATGAGCAGTTCTTC; CDR3: CATSGEYNEQFF
D: .; size: few; V: TRBV20-1; J: TRBJ2-6; DNA: TGCAGTGCCCCTTTTCAAGGGGCCAACGTCCTGACTTTC; CDR3: CSAPFQGANVLTF
D: .; size: few; V: TRBV3-1; J: TRBJ2-2; DNA: TGTGCCAGCAGTCAGATAGACGGTCAGCGGGAGCTGTTTTTT; CDR3: CASSQIDGQRELFF
D: TRBD1; size: many; V: TRBV20-1; J: TRBJ1-5; DNA: TGCAGTGCTATAGGACAGGGTAATCAGCCCCAGCATTTT; CDR3: CSAIGQGNQPQHF
D: .; size: few; V: TRBV6-6; J: TRBJ1-4; DNA: TGTGCCAGCAGTGACCTCCAAGGGCGCGTGGAACTGTTTTTT; CDR3: CASSDLQGRVELFF
D: TRBD2; size: few; V: TRBV5-1; J: TRBJ2-3; DNA: TGCGCCAGCAGCTGGGGCGGACTAGCGGGGGGAACACCGGATACGCAGTATTTT; CDR3: CASSWGGLAGGTPDTQYF
D: .; size: few; V: TRBV5-5; J: TRBJ1-1; DNA: TGTGCCAGCAGCTTGGGTGCCTCTGTTAACACTGAAGCTTTCTTT; CDR3: CASSLGASVNTEAFF
D: .; size: .; V: TRBV19; J: TRBJ2-3; DNA: TGTGCCAGTAGGCTAGGACTCACAGATACGCAGTATTTT; CDR3: CASRLGLTDTQYF
D: .; size: many; V: TRBV7-8; J: TRBJ1-2; DNA: TGTGCCAGCAGCTCCCGAACAGGGCCGTATGGCTACACCTTC; CDR3: CASSSRTGPYGYTF
D: .; size: .; V: TRBV18; J: TRBJ1-3; DNA: TGTGCCAGCTCACCAGCGGCGCTGGACCATTCTGGAAACACCATATATTTT; CDR3: CASSPAALDHSGNTIYF
D: .; size: .; V: TRBV5-1; J: TRBJ2-2; DNA: TGCGCCAGCAGCGGCCGGGACGGAGGGGGCGGGGAGCTGTTTTTT; CDR3: CASSGRDGGGGELFF
D: TRBD2; size: many; V: TRBV7-2; J: TRBJ2-5; DNA: TGTGCCAGCAGCCTGGGGATGATCGGGGGGGCTTTACAAGAGACCCAGTACTTC; CDR3: CASSLGMIGGALQETQYF
D: .; size: few; V: TRBV6-2/TRBV6-3; J: TRBJ2-1; DNA: TGTGCCATCACGGACCCCTACAATGAGCAGTTCTTC; CDR3: CAITDPYNEQFF
D: TRBD1; size: many; V: TRBV5-6; J: TRBJ2-3; DNA: TGTGCCAGCAGCTTGGGACAGGGGGTAGATACGCAGTATTTT; CDR3: CASSLGQGVDTQYF
D: TRBD1; size: many; V: TRBV7-2; J: TRBJ1-2; DNA: TGTGCCAGCAGCCCGAGGACAGGTGGTAGTACCTTC; CDR3: CASSPRTGGSTF
D: .; size: many; V: TRBV6-6; J: TRBJ2-1; DNA: TGTGCCAGCAGCGGGGCCGGGGAGTTCTTC; CDR3: CASSGAGEFF
D: .; size: few; V: TRBV5-1; J: TRBJ2-3; DNA: TGCGCCAGCAGCTTGGGGCCGGCAGATACGCAGTATTTT; CDR3: CASSLGPADTQYF
D: TRBD2; size: many; V: TRBV6-2/TRBV6-3; J: TRBJ2-5; DNA: TGTGCCAGCAGTTACGAGCTAGCGGGGCGTCCGCAAGAGACCCAGTACTTC; CDR3: CASSYELAGRPQETQYF
D: .; size: many; V: TRBV7-6; J: TRBJ1-6; DNA: TGTGCCAGCAGCTTAAAGTCGCAGGGGCTGAGGTCCTATAATTCACCCCTCCACTTT; CDR3: CASSLKSQGLRSYNSPLHF
D: .; size: many; V: TRBV5-6; J: TRBJ1-1; DNA: TGTGCCAGCAGCTTCTTACAGTTGAACACTGAAGCTTTCTTT; CDR3: CASSFLQLNTEAFF
D: .; size: .; V: TRBV20-1; J: TRBJ1-6; DNA: TGCAGTGCCGTAACAGGGAGTTCACCCCTCCACTTT; CDR3: CSAVTGSSPLHF
D: .; size: few; V: TRBV28; J: TRBJ1-1; DNA: TGTGCCAGCAGCCGGGGGGGGGTGAACACTGAAGCTTTCTTT; CDR3: CASSRGGVNTEAFF
D: TRBD1; size: .; V: TRBV20-1; J: TRBJ1-1; DNA: TGCAGTGCTAAGGACAGGGCAGTTATGAACACTGAAGCTTTCTTT; CDR3: CSAKDRAVMNTEAFF
D: .; size: .; V: TRBV7-2; J: TRBJ2-2; DNA: TGTGCCAGCAGACCCCTGGCGAACACCGGGGAGCTGTTTTTT; CDR3: CASRPLANTGELFF
D: .; size: many; V: TRBV4-2; J: TRBJ2-2; DNA: TGTGCCAGCAGTGAGGCCGGGGAGCTGTTTTTT; CDR3: CASSEAGELFF
D: .; size: many; V: TRBV20-1; J: TRBJ2-3; DNA: TGCAGTGCTAAGTTTGGCGGTTCGGGCACAGATACGCAGTATTTT; CDR3: CSAKFGGSGTDTQYF
D: TRBD2; size: .; V: TRBV20-1; J: TRBJ2-1; DNA: TGCAGTGCAGATAGACTAGCGGGAAGAAACAATGAGCAGTTCTTC; CDR3: CSADRLAGRNNEQFF
D: TRBD2; size: .; V: TRBV7-2; J: TRBJ2-5; DNA: TGTGCCAGCAGCCCCTCCGGGACTAGCGCAGAGACCCAGTACTTC; CDR3: CASSPSGTSAETQYF
D: .; size: many; V: TRBV10-3; J: TRBJ2-2; DNA: TGTGCCAGCCGGGATTTGGACGTCGGGGAGCTGTTTTTT; CDR3: CASRDLDVGELFF
D: .; size: many; V: TRBV7-3; J: TRBJ2-1; DNA: TGTGCCAGCAGCCGGATGGGGGGTGAGCAGTTCTTC; CDR3: CASSRMGGEQFF
D: .; size: few; V: TRBV7-9; J: TRBJ1-2; DNA: TGTGCCAGCAGCCAAATAGGGGAGTTTTACTATGGCTACACCTTC; CDR3: CASSQIGEFYYGYTF
D: .; size: few; V: TRBV18; J: TRBJ1-2; DNA: TGTGCCAGCTCACCTTACACCGGGCCGCCCTATGGCTACACCTTC; CDR3: CASSPYTGPPYGYTF
D: .; size: .; V: TRBV5-4; J: TRBJ2-5; DNA: TGTGCCAGCAGCTTTTATACGGGCGACGAAGAGACCCAGTACTTC; CDR3: CASSFYTGDEETQYF